Following are 4 T cell receptor beta chains from one sample sequenced in a study of lymphopenia after photon versus proton radiotherapy. Assay: immunoSEQ multiplex PCR; the TCRdb copy retains only in-frame clones and omits some. The profile shows 30,000 to 35,000 clones, roughly 87% of them singletons. The sequenced sample was peripheral blood, obtained from a patient treated with proton-based radiotherapy. These receptors all stem from a woman in her 70s with pancreatic cancer. Some clones in this sample may be carry-over from other donors' samples.

This clone showed up just a few times. This rearrangement joins TRBV11-2 to TRBJ1-2; D gene uncertain. Between the trimmed V and J ends, which lost 5 bases and 8 bases, there was a span of 15 bases. Germline values: CDR1 SGHAT, CDR2 FQNNGV. This CDR3 spans 13 amino acids. CDR3 in amino acids: CASSQDPSGGYTF. The CDR3 nucleotides read TGTGCCAGCAGCCAAGATCCTTCAGGCGGCTACACCTTC.

The V gene is TRBV5-3, the J gene TRBJ1-4; 7 positions agree with TRBD1. TRBV5-3 carries the ORF label, with uncertain function. Trimming removed 4 bases from V and 5 bases from J; junction bases left unmatched: 2. This CDR3 has 13 amino acids. CDR3 loop: CARSPGQNEKLFF. In DNA, the CDR3 is TGTGCCAGAAGCCCGGGACAGAATGAAAAACTGTTTTTT.

The chain has TRBV5-1 and TRBJ2-7, with TRBD2 matching 7 bases. CDR1 and CDR2 from the germline V gene are SGHRS and YFSETQ. The CDR3 length is 14 residues. The junction had 6 bases not matched to a gene; V was cut back by 4 bases and J by 2 bases. The CDR3: CASSDGTTTYEQYF. In DNA, the CDR3 is TGCGCCAGCAGCGACGGGACTACCACCTACGAGCAGTACTTC.

The genes are TRBV7-8 and TRBJ1-3; perhaps TRBD1 as D (5 bases). V lost 6 bases to trimming and J lost 1 base, with 25 bases between them. This CDR3 has 19 amino acids. Germline loops: CDR1 SGHVS, CDR2 FQNEAQ. The CDR3: CASSFQPPGSGSSGNTIYF. The CDR3 nucleotides read TGTGCCAGCAGTTTTCAGCCCCCAGGGAGCGGATCTTCTGGAAACACCATATATTTT.